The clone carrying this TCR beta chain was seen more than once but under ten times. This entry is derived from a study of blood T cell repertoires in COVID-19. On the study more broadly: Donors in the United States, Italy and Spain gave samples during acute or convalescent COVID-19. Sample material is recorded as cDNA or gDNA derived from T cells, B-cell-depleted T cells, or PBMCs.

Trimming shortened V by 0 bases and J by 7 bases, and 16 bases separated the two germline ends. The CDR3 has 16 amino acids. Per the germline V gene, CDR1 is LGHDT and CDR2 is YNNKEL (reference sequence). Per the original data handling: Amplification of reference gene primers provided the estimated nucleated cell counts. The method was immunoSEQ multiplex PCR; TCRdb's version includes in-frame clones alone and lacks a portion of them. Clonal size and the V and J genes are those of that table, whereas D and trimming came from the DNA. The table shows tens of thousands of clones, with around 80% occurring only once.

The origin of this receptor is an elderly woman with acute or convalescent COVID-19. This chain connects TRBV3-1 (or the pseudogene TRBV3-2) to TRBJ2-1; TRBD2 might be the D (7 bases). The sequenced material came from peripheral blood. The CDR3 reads CASSQDGGGRGNEQFF. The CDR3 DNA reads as TGTGCCAGCAGCCAAGATGGGGGCGGGAGAGGAAATGAGCAGTTCTTC.